Presented here are 19 T cell receptor beta chains from one specimen sequenced in a study of T cells in women clearing cervical HPV infection. Sequenced by immunoSEQ multiplex PCR; TCRdb stores in-frame clones only, minus some. This specimen shows around 30,000 clones; the ten leading clones hold around 16%. The sequencing input was blood buffy coat. Receptor source: a woman between 18 and 70 years old with a cervical HPV16 infection that either progressed to CIN3+ or cleared (not recorded which).

On this clone itself: The read gets to within 3 residues of the CDR3 end, and the germline J gene fills in the rest. The chain is built from TRBV20-1 and TRBJ1-2, with 8 bases identical to TRBD1. Germline values: CDR1 DFQATT, CDR2 SNEGSKA (reference sequence). The CDR3 consists of 14 residues. Incomplete CDR3 DNA: TGCAGTGCTAGATCGGGACAGGCCTTGAGCGGC. It codes for CSARSGQALSG. The complete CDR3 reads CSARSGQALSGYTF.

A word on this clone: The read ends 3 residues before the CDR3 terminus; that terminus is restored from the germline J gene. This chain links TRBV2 with TRBJ2-5, with TRBD2 matching over 13 bases. The CDR3 is 16 amino acids. J gave up 0 bases and V 6 bases, and 4 bases lay outside the gene matches. The germline V gene encodes CDR1 SNHLY and CDR2 FYNNEI. The CDR3 bases that were read are TGTGCCAGCAGGGGCGGACTAGCGGGGGACCAAGAGACC. The encoded protein is CASRGGLAGDQET. In full, the CDR3 is CASRGGLAGDQETQYF.

Details on this clone: The read comes to an end 3 residues before the CDR3 does, leaving the germline J gene to fill in the end. The V and J genes are TRBV20-1 and TRBJ1-5; a weak D match, TRBD1 (5 bases). The V gene lost 3 bases and the J gene lost 0 bases, with 9 bases spanning the gap. CDR3 length: 14 residues. CDR1 and CDR2 from the germline V gene are DFQATT and SNEGSKA (reference sequence). The CDR3 sequence is CSASGHLSNQPQHF. CDR3 DNA, as far as it was read: TGCAGTGCTAGCGGACACCTTAGCAATCAGCCC.

Notes on this clone: The CDR3 goes on 3 residues after the read ends, and that part is filled in from the germline J gene. This sequence joins TRBV6-1 and TRBJ1-6; a weak D match, TRBD1 (5 bases). Trimming took off 3 bases at V and 7 bases at J, with 7 bases between the two ends. The germline V gene has CDR1 MNHNS and CDR2 SASEGT. The CDR3 spans 13 residues. CDR3 DNA, as far as it was read: TGTGCCAGCAGTGAGCAGGGAAATTCACCC. Translating gives CASSEQGNSP. The entire CDR3 sequence reads CASSEQGNSPLHF.

With respect to this clone: Read sequence stops 3 residues before the CDR3 end, and the germline J gene provides the missing end. The chain links TRBV6-1 to TRBJ1-5; 8 bases align to TRBD1. Germline V gene data show CDR1 as MNHNS and CDR2 as SASEGT. With 3 bases clipped from V and 7 bases from J, the junction kept 8 bases outside the gene matches. CDR3 length: 15 amino acids. The part of the CDR3 DNA that was read is TGTGCCAGCAGTGACCTACGAACAGGGGGACAGCCC. It specifies CASSDLRTGGQP. The full CDR3 is CASSDLRTGGQPQHF.

About this clone: The read comes to an end 3 residues before the CDR3 does, leaving the germline J gene to fill in the end. This sequence joins TRBV10-3 and TRBJ2-7; D may be TRBD2 (6 bases). The length of the CDR3 is 13 residues. V lost 7 bases and J 2 bases, leaving 12 bases between the germline ends. The germline CDR1 and CDR2 sequences are ENHRY and SYGVKD. The covered CDR3 bases are TGTGCCATCAAAGTGGAGGGCCCCTACGAG. Translated, it gives CAIKVEGPYE. The full CDR3 sequence reads CAIKVEGPYEQYF.

Turning to this clone: The observed sequence ends 3 residues before the CDR3 terminus, with the missing tail filled in from the germline J gene. The gene calls are TRBV18 and TRBJ1-1; 7 positions agree with TRBD1. Germline V lookup: CDR1 KGHSH, CDR2 LQKENI. This CDR3 comprises 18 residues. This CDR3 reads CASSPLQGSGIVSETAFF. CDR3 DNA (partial): TGTGCCAGCTCACCACTACAGGGGTCGGGGATCGTTTCAGAGACC.

For this clone: The read terminates 3 residues before the CDR3 end, so the remaining end is supplied by the germline J gene. The V gene is TRBV20-1, the J gene TRBJ2-1, with TRBD2 identical over 12 bases. The CDR3 is made up of 14 amino acids. Germline V gene sequence: CDR1 DFQATT, CDR2 SNEGSKA (reference sequence). The ends lost 1 base at V and 6 bases at J; junction bases unmatched: 1. The sequenced CDR3 bases are TGCAGTGCTAGAGGACTAGCGGGAGTCAATGAG. It is translated as CSARGLAGVNE. The entire CDR3 is CSARGLAGVNEQFF.

Concerning this clone: Read data end 3 residues before the CDR3 end; the end is taken from the germline J gene. The V and J genes are TRBV5-1 and TRBJ1-1, with TRBD1 as a possible D gene (5 bases). The CDR3 totals 15 residues. V was shortened by 2 bases and J by 0 bases, with 11 bases between the two germline ends. Germline CDR1 is SGHRS and CDR2 is YFSETQ. CDR3 amino acids: CASSFTTDMNTEAFF. The sequenced CDR3 bases are TGCGCCAGCAGCTTTACGACGGACATGAACACTGAA.

A note on this clone: With the read ending 3 residues before the CDR3 end, the germline J gene is used to fill in that end. The chain recombines TRBV5-8 with TRBJ2-5; D perhaps matches TRBD1 (6 bases). The CDR3 extends over 15 amino acids. Germline V gene data show CDR1 as SGHTS and CDR2 as YDEGEE. CDR3 DNA, as far as it was read: TGTGCCAGCATGAGGAGCATGGGGGCCTTATACACC. As protein: CASMRSMGALYT. The CDR3 in its entirety is CASMRSMGALYTQYF.

Note on this clone: The CDR3 end is not reached by the read, which stops 3 residues before it; the germline J gene fills it in. The J gene is TRBJ1-2, the V gene TRBV7-2; D may be TRBD1 (6 bases). Trimming removed 2 bases at V and 5 bases at J, with 12 bases between. This CDR3 is built from 14 residues. The germline CDR1 and CDR2 sequences are SGHTA and FQGNSA. The CDR3 spells CASSLKDSDYGYTF. The sequenced part of the CDR3 DNA is TGTGCCAGCAGCTTAAAGGACAGTGATTATGGC.

Note on this clone: Sequencing ends 3 residues short of the CDR3 end; the germline J gene provides the rest. The chain is built from TRBV19 and TRBJ2-2; a possible D gene is TRBD1 (5 bases). CDR3 length equals 15 residues. The germline V gene has CDR1 LNHDA and CDR2 SQIVND (reference sequence). The CDR3 protein is CASSNIARTHFPLFF. Incomplete CDR3 DNA: TGTGCCAGTAGCAATATAGCCCGGACACACTTCCCG.

About this clone: The CDR3 goes on 3 residues after the read ends, and that part is filled in from the germline J gene. The chain combines TRBV5-4 with TRBJ2-1; 13 nucleotides agree with TRBD2. The junction had 9 bases not matched to a gene; V was cut back by 4 bases and J by 8 bases. This CDR3 contains 16 residues. Germline CDR1 and CDR2: SGHNT and YYREEE (reference sequence). The CDR3 protein is CASSTRTSGRGHEQFF. The CDR3 DNA, read in part, is TGTGCCAGCAGCACAAGGACTAGCGGGAGAGGGCATGAG. The full variable domain, rest sourced from reference TRBV5-4 and TRBJ2-1, is ETGVTQSPTHLIKTRGQQVTLRCSSQSGHNTVSWYQQALGQGPQFIFQYYREEENGRGNFPPRFSGLQFPNYSSELNVNALELDDSALYLCASSTRTSGRGHEQFFGPGTRLTVL.

A note on this clone: With the read ending 3 residues before the CDR3 end, the germline J gene is used to fill in that end. The chain is built from TRBV7-9 and TRBJ2-5, with D uncertain. Per the germline V gene, CDR1 is SEHNR and CDR2 is FQNEAQ (reference sequence). CDR3 length equals 12 residues. CDR3 region: CASSFITDTQYF. The CDR3 bases that were read are TGTGCCAGCAGCTTCATCACTGATACC.

About this clone: The read comes to an end 3 residues before the CDR3 does, leaving the germline J gene to fill in the end. This chain uses TRBV10-2 with TRBJ2-7; 8 nucleotides line up with TRBD1. This CDR3 has 15 residues. CDR1 and CDR2 (germline): WSHSY, SAAADI. The V segment lost 0 bases and the J segment 0 bases; nucleotides outside the gene matches: 1. CDR3 residues: CASSESGQGSYEQYF. Incomplete CDR3 DNA: TGCGCCAGCAGTGAGTCCGGACAGGGCTCCTACGAG.

A word on this clone: The read ends 3 residues before the CDR3 terminus; that terminus is restored from the germline J gene. V usage is TRBV10-1 and J usage is TRBJ2-3; TRBD1 agrees at 7 bases. The germline V gene encodes CDR1 WNHNN and CDR2 SYGVQD (reference sequence). The CDR3 spans 13 residues. The CDR3: CARETGWEETQYF. The DNA read from the CDR3 is TGCGCCAGAGAGACAGGGTGGGAAGAGACG.

With regard to this clone: The CDR3 extends 3 residues past the end of the read, so its final part is completed from the germline J gene. The chain carries TRBV5-1 and TRBJ2-7, with D tentatively TRBD1 (5 bases). The CDR3 is made up of 13 amino acids. Between the trimmed V and J ends, which lost 3 bases and 3 bases, there was a span of 10 bases. Germline V lookup: CDR1 SGHRS, CDR2 YFSETQ. CDR3 protein: CASSWQGDYEQYF. The covered CDR3 bases are TGCGCCAGCAGCTGGCAGGGTGACTACGAG.

A word on this clone: The sequenced fragment ends 3 residues before the CDR3 boundary, so the rest is inferred from the germline J gene. This chain links TRBV5-5 with TRBJ1-1, with D hard to call. CDR3 length: 13 residues. V lost 4 bases and J 1 base, leaving 8 bases between the germline ends. In germline, CDR1 is SGHKS, CDR2 YYEKEE (reference sequence). CDR3 amino acids: CASSPYKNTEAFF. The covered CDR3 bases are TGTGCCAGCAGCCCATACAAGAACACTGAA.

As regards this clone: Read data end 3 residues before the CDR3 end; the end is taken from the germline J gene. The V gene is TRBV5-1, the J gene TRBJ2-5; D not resolved. The CDR3 loop spans 13 amino acids. V dropped 1 base and J dropped 0 bases, with 4 bases sitting between them. Germline V gene lookup returns CDR1 SGHRS and CDR2 YFSETQ. CDR3 amino acids: CASSLFDQETQYF. The CDR3 bases that were read are TGCGCCAGCAGCTTGTTCGACCAAGAGACC.